These 26 T cell receptor beta chains came from one sample sequenced in a study of cytomegalovirus exposure and HLA in healthy donors. PCR amplification relied on 60 Vbeta primers (plus 13 Jbeta primers). Profiled with immunoSEQ multiplex PCR; TCRdb holds only in-frame clones, not every one. In the table there are 99,000 or so clones, over 9.5% of which are singletons. Sequences were obtained from PBMCs. These receptors were taken from a middle-aged man in good health and CMV-seropositive.

J is TRBJ2-5 and V is TRBV25-1; D may be TRBD2 (5 bases). TRBJ2-7 explains the end of the DNA better; the J call may be wrong. There are 14 residues in the CDR3. Germline assignment: CDR1 MGHDK and CDR2 SYGVNS. The CDR3 here is CASSEQAVTYEQYF. The CDR3, as DNA: TGTGCCAGCAGTGAACAAGCGGTGACCTACGAGCAGTACTTC.

This clone was counted only a few times. The V and J genes are TRBV7-9 and TRBJ2-2; 7 bases are a match to TRBD1. The J segment lost 6 bases and the V segment lost 1 base, leaving 2 bases of the junction unmatched. CDR1 SEHNR and CDR2 FQNEAQ come from the germline V gene (reference sequence). There are 14 residues in the CDR3. CDR3 region: CASSLGQGAGELFF. CDR3 nucleotides: TGTGCCAGCAGCTTAGGTCAGGGGGCCGGGGAGCTGTTTTTT.

This chain uses TRBV19 with TRBJ2-4; D might be TRBD2 (6 bases). V lost 3 bases and J lost 6, with 18 bases in between. Germline V CDR1 and CDR2: LNHDA, SQIVND (reference sequence). This CDR3 has 16 amino acids. CDR3 sequence (DNA): TGTGCCAGTAGTATGACCCCTCGGGAGCGGGTAAACATTCAGTACTTC. This translates into CASSMTPRERVNIQYF.

Comment on this clone: A junction boundary mismatches the germline segment, possibly from a read error. This rearrangement joins TRBV28 to TRBJ1-2; D may be TRBD1 (5 bases). The CDR3 is 13 amino acids. Germline V lookup: CDR1 MDHEN, CDR2 SYDVKM. Here the CDR3 reads CASSLGTNYGYIF. The DNA for the CDR3 is TGTGCCAGCAGCCTAGGGACTAACTATGGCTACATCTTC.

The chain has TRBV7-8 and TRBJ2-5, with D possibly matching TRBD2 (5 bases). Germline V lookup: CDR1 SGHVS, CDR2 FQNEAQ. The CDR3 extends over 17 amino acids. V lost 5 bases to trimming and J lost 2 bases, with 21 bases between them. The CDR3, as DNA: TGTGCCAGCAGCCCCCGTGTAGAAGCGGAGGCTCAAGAGACCCAGTACTTC. The encoded protein is CASSPRVEAEAQETQYF.

The chain links TRBV19 to TRBJ2-2, with 10 bases lining up with TRBD2. CDR1 is LNHDA, CDR2 SQIVND, per germline (reference sequence). The V gene end was trimmed by 5 bases and the J gene end by 7 bases; junction bases not matched to a gene: 7. The CDR3 sequence is 15 residues long. CDR3 in DNA: TGTGCCAGTAGTCCTAGCGGGAGCAGCGGCGGGGAGCTGTTTTTT. Its protein product is CASSPSGSSGGELFF.

This clone was seen a few times. The V call is TRBV5-6, the J call TRBJ2-7, with 10 bases aligning to TRBD2. The CDR3 has 14 residues. V lost 4 bases to trimming and J lost 8 bases; unmatched junction nucleotides: 9. From germline, CDR1 is SGHDT and CDR2 YYEEEE. The CDR3 DNA follows: TGTGCCAGCAGCCTGGCCGGGACTAGCGAAAAGCAGTACTTC. It codes for CASSLAGTSEKQYF.

This clone was counted a few times. The rearrangement uses TRBV7-9 and TRBJ2-4; 7 bases are shared with TRBD2. V trimming: 0 bases; J trimming: 0 bases; junction bases outside the gene matches: 5. This CDR3 is built from 17 residues. Germline values: CDR1 SEHNR, CDR2 FQNEAQ (reference sequence). CDR3: CASSLAGGGLAKNIQYF. CDR3 bases: TGTGCCAGCAGCTTAGCTGGGGGGGGTTTAGCCAAAAACATTCAGTACTTC.

This rearrangement joins TRBV4-3 to TRBJ1-4; unclear D gene. Trimming removed 2 bases from V and 7 bases from J, with 17 bases in between. The CDR3 covers 16 residues. Germline lookup yields CDR1 LGHNA and CDR2 YSLEER. The CDR3 is CASSQTNPQGGEKLFF. In nucleotides, the CDR3 is TGCGCCAGCAGCCAAACCAACCCCCAAGGCGGTGAAAAACTGTTTTTT.

A few counts support this clone. The genes are TRBV27 and TRBJ1-1; D remains ambiguous. The CDR3 is 14 amino acids. The V gene lost 6 bases and the J gene lost 0 bases, with 11 bases spanning the gap. Germline CDR1 MNHEY, CDR2 SMNVEV (reference sequence). The CDR3 region has the DNA TGTGCCAGCAGAATGGGAGCATTGAACACTGAAGCTTTCTTT. It encodes CASRMGALNTEAFF.

The rearrangement uses TRBV4-1 and TRBJ2-3; maybe TRBD2 (7 bases). CDR3 length equals 19 residues. Looked up from germline, CDR1 is MGHRA and CDR2 is YSYEKL. The V gene lost 0 bases and the J gene lost 1 base, with 20 bases spanning the gap. DNA for the CDR3: TGCGCCAGCAGCCAAGAAAGGGGGTCTAGCGGTTCCCGCACAGATACGCAGTATTTT. Protein product: CASSQERGSSGSRTDTQYF.

A few counts support this clone. This chain joins TRBV10-3 and TRBJ2-5; 12 nucleotides line up with TRBD1. The CDR3 spans 14 residues. In germline, CDR1 is ENHRY, CDR2 SYGVKD. V dropped 11 bases and J dropped 5; count of bases not matched to a gene: 9. The CDR3 spells CAARRDRGQETQYF. CDR3 bases: TGTGCCGCCCGCCGGGACAGGGGGCAGGAGACCCAGTACTTC.

This clone was detected only a few times. The chain uses TRBV9 and TRBJ2-2; D is undetermined. CDR3 size: 14 residues. The V end was cut by 3 bases, the J end by 4 bases, with 10 bases between. Germline-derived CDR1 and CDR2 are SGDLS and YYNGEE. CDR3 nucleotide sequence: TGTGCCAGCAGCGCCAAGACATTCACCGGGGAGCTGTTTTTT. It translates to CASSAKTFTGELFF.

The chain uses TRBV28 and TRBJ2-7; TRBD2 matches 8 bases. The CDR3 sequence is 15 residues long. Trimming at V came to 5 bases and at J to 3 bases, leaving 9 bases not matched to a gene. The germline CDR1 and CDR2 sequences are MDHEN and SYDVKM. CDR3 residues: CASSSGLAVHYEQYF. The CDR3 DNA sequence: TGTGCCAGCAGTAGCGGACTAGCAGTCCACTACGAGCAGTACTTC.

This clone was detected only a few times. The V and J genes are TRBV30 and TRBJ2-1, with 9 nucleotides matching TRBD2. The length of the CDR3 is 15 residues. V lost 2 bases and J lost 3; bases outside the gene matches: 5. Germline CDR1 is GTSNPN and CDR2 is SVGIG (reference sequence). The CDR3 loop is CAWSSLAGIYNEQFF. In nucleotides, the CDR3 is TGTGCCTGGAGTAGTCTAGCGGGAATCTACAATGAGCAGTTCTTC.

The rearrangement joins TRBV29-1 to TRBJ1-2; D gene unclear. Germline V gene data show CDR1 as SQVTM and CDR2 as ANQGSEA. Trimming pared 8 bases from V and 0 bases from J, leaving 16 bases between. The CDR3 is made up of 14 amino acids. CDR3 sequence (DNA): TGCAGCATCCTGCGGGCCAGAACTAACTATGGCTACACCTTC. Amino acid sequence: CSILRARTNYGYTF. Together with reference TRBV29-1 and TRBJ1-2, the CDR3 gives the full variable domain: SAVISQKPSRDICQRGTSLTIQCQVDSQVTMMFWYRQQPGQSLTLIATANQGSEATYESGFVIDKFPISRPNLTFSTLTVSNMSPEDSSIYLCSILRARTNYGYTFGSGTRLTVV.

The rearrangement links TRBV7-2 to TRBJ1-4, with 10 positions matching TRBD1. This CDR3 is 14 amino acids long. Looked up from germline, CDR1 is SGHTA and CDR2 is FQGNSA. The V and J ends lost 5 bases and 5 bases, in that order; junction bases with no gene match: 2. As DNA, the CDR3 is TGTGCCAGCAGCCCGGACAGGGGGAATGAAAAACTGTTTTTT. It codes for CASSPDRGNEKLFF.

J is TRBJ1-1 and V is TRBV28; tentative D call: TRBD1 (6 bases). Germline V gene sequence: CDR1 MDHEN, CDR2 SYDVKM. Deletions cut 6 bases from V and 7 bases from J, with 15 bases between. This CDR3 is built from 13 residues. Here the CDR3 reads CASSLTGFDEAFF. As DNA, the CDR3 is TGTGCCAGCAGCCTCACAGGGTTTGATGAAGCTTTCTTT.

This chain uses TRBV7-6 with TRBJ2-1; 13 positions match TRBD2. The CDR3 contains 17 residues. V trimming: 5 bases; J trimming: 1 base; junction bases outside the gene matches: 5. In germline, CDR1 is SGHVS, CDR2 FNYEAQ. The CDR3: CASSALAGGVSYNEQFF. For the CDR3, the DNA is TGTGCCAGCAGCGCACTAGCGGGAGGGGTATCCTACAATGAGCAGTTCTTC. Drawing the rest from reference TRBV7-6 and TRBJ2-1, the complete variable domain is GAGVSQSPRYKVTKRGQDVALRCDPISGHVSLYWYRQALGQGPEFLTYFNYEAQQDKSGLPNDRFSAERPEGSISTLTIQRTEQRDSAMYRCASSALAGGVSYNEQFFGPGTRLTVL.

The chain carries TRBV7-9 and TRBJ2-5; 14 bases fit TRBD2. Trimming at V came to 2 bases and at J to 1 base, leaving 6 bases not matched to a gene. This CDR3 comprises 18 residues. Germline V gene lookup returns CDR1 SEHNR and CDR2 FQNEAQ (reference sequence). The CDR3 bases are TGTGCCAGCAGCTTAAGAGGGACTAGCGGGAGTGGCCAAGAGACCCAGTACTTC. Protein sequence: CASSLRGTSGSGQETQYF.

This clone was counted a few times. The CDR3 loop reads CASRWVGADEQYF. Written as DNA, the CDR3 is TGCGCCAGCAGATGGGTGGGGGCTGACGAGCAGTACTTC. The chain has TRBV5-1 and TRBJ2-7, with D maybe TRBD1 (6 bases). The germline CDR1 and CDR2 sequences are SGHRS and YFSETQ. This CDR3 contains 13 residues. V was pared by 5 bases and J by 5 bases, with 14 bases between. The variable domain in full, completed from reference TRBV5-1 and TRBJ2-7, reads KAGVTQTPRYLIKTRGQQVTLSCSPISGHRSVSWYQQTPGQGLQFLFEYFSETQRNKGNFPGRFSGRQFSNSRSEMNVSTLELGDSALYLCASRWVGADEQYFGPGTRLTVT.

This clone was recorded a few times. Sequence at one end of the junction differs from germline and may be a read error. V gene TRBV27 combines with J gene TRBJ2-5; tentatively, D is TRBD2 (5 bases). This CDR3 is 14 amino acids long. The germline CDR1 and CDR2 sequences are MNHEY and SMNVEV (reference sequence). The CDR3 is CATSRRLYQETQYF. CDR3 nucleotides: TGTGCCACCAGTCGGAGGCTTTACCAAGAGACCCAGTACTTC.

A few counts support this clone. V is TRBV27 and J is TRBJ1-2, with TRBD1 identical over 8 bases. The germline V gene has CDR1 MNHEY and CDR2 SMNVEV (reference sequence). V shed 3 bases and J 4 bases; nucleotides not matched to a gene: 7. This CDR3 comprises 15 residues. The DNA of the CDR3 is TGTGCCAGCAGTTTCGGGCAGGGGGCGCCCTATGGCTACACCTTC. Translation gives CASSFGQGAPYGYTF.

The genes are TRBV5-6 and TRBJ1-4, with 12 bases aligning to TRBD1. CDR1 is SGHDT, CDR2 YYEEEE, per germline. CDR3 length: 17 residues. V lost 4 bases and J lost 4; bases outside the gene matches: 8. The CDR3 coding sequence is TGTGCCAGCAGCCGTCCCGGGACAGGGGGCAATAATGAAAAACTGTTTTTT. Translated: CASSRPGTGGNNEKLFF.

This clone was detected a few times. The chain's CDR3 is CASGLASTDTQYF. The CDR3 coding sequence is TGTGCCAGCGGGTTAGCGAGCACAGATACGCAGTATTTT. This chain connects TRBV6-1 to TRBJ2-3, with D perhaps matching TRBD2 (5 bases). From germline, CDR1 is MNHNS and CDR2 SASEGT. The CDR3 runs 13 residues. The V gene lost 8 bases and the J gene lost 0 bases, with 9 bases spanning the gap.

The J gene is TRBJ2-7, the V gene TRBV5-5; 10 bases are shared with TRBD2. From germline, CDR1 is SGHKS and CDR2 YYEKEE (reference sequence). The length of the CDR3 is 14 residues. V shed 4 bases, J shed 3 bases, and the junction held 4 bases outside the gene matches. CDR3 protein: CASSPGLAVYEQYF. CDR3 DNA: TGTGCCAGCAGCCCCGGACTAGCGGTCTACGAGCAGTACTTC.